The 26 T cell receptor beta chains below were found in one sample sequenced in a study of cytomegalovirus exposure and HLA in healthy donors. Primers for the PCR totalled 60 Vbeta and 13 Jbeta. Only in-frame clones appear in the TCRdb table, and some are missing; sequencing was by immunoSEQ multiplex PCR. Here the sample spans about 92,000 clones, more than 60% being singletons. The sample taken for sequencing was PBMCs. These receptors all stem from a man aged 50 to 59 in good health and CMV-seropositive.

The V gene is TRBV5-1, the J gene TRBJ1-1; D is undetermined. The CDR3 is 13 residues long. Germline V gene data show CDR1 as SGHRS and CDR2 as YFSETQ. The germline V and J ends were trimmed by 7 bases and 0 bases, with 10 bases remaining between them. The CDR3 protein is CASRQSLNTEAFF. DNA for the CDR3: TGCGCCAGCCGACAAAGCTTGAACACTGAAGCTTTCTTT.

This clone was seen more than once but under ten times. V and J are TRBV29-1 and TRBJ2-7, with no clear D. Germline CDR1 reads SQVTM; CDR2 reads ANQGSEA. V shed 4 bases and J shed 2 bases, with 9 bases lying between them. CDR3 length equals 12 residues. CDR3: CSVARFPYEQYF. CDR3 nucleotides: TGCAGCGTTGCCAGGTTCCCCTACGAGCAGTACTTC.

In this sample, this clone turned up a few times. The V and J genes are TRBV29-1 and TRBJ2-1; D call uncertain. Trimming left V 2 bases short and J 5 bases short, with 13 bases between. Germline assignment: CDR1 SQVTM and CDR2 ANQGSEA. The CDR3 contains 14 residues. CDR3 sequence: CSVEKRQVDNEQFF. The CDR3 bases are TGCAGCGTTGAAAAACGCCAGGTGGACAATGAGCAGTTCTTC.

This clone is a singleton in its sample. The chain is built from TRBV28 and TRBJ1-6; TRBD1 matches 7 bases. The V gene's germline CDR1 is MDHEN and CDR2 SYDVKM. The CDR3 extends over 15 amino acids. V trimming: 6 bases; J trimming: 9 bases; junction bases outside the gene matches: 11. CDR3 residues: CASSPTTGRGSPLHF. In DNA, the CDR3 is TGTGCCAGCAGCCCAACGACAGGGCGTGGTTCACCCCTCCACTTT.

The chain carries TRBV7-2 and TRBJ2-7, with 10 nucleotides matching TRBD2. Germline V CDR1 and CDR2: SGHTA, FQGNSA. The V segment lost 0 bases and the J segment 3 bases; nucleotides outside the gene matches: 8. The CDR3 has 17 amino acids. CDR3 protein: CASSLAIGLAEDYEQYF. The CDR3 DNA follows: TGTGCCAGCAGCTTAGCTATAGGACTAGCGGAAGACTACGAGCAGTACTTC.

This chain joins TRBV30 and TRBJ2-5; TRBD2 is a possible D gene (7 bases). V was clipped by 1 base and J by 7 bases, with 16 bases between them. Germline V gene data show CDR1 as GTSNPN and CDR2 as SVGIG (reference sequence). The CDR3 has 14 amino acids. Here the CDR3 DNA reads TGTGCCTGGAGTGCCGCGGGGGCCTATTCGACCCAGTACTTC. As protein: CAWSAAGAYSTQYF.

This clone is a singleton in its sample. This chain links TRBV4-2 with TRBJ1-3; D remains unclear. V was shortened by 0 bases and J by 3 bases, with 6 bases between the two germline ends. The CDR3 is 14 residues long. The germline gives CDR1 LGHNA, CDR2 YNFKEQ. The CDR3 coding sequence is TGTGCCAGCAGCCAAGATACCGGTGGAAACACCATATATTTT. Translating gives CASSQDTGGNTIYF.

This chain joins TRBV5-6 and TRBJ2-5, with unresolved D. The CDR3 totals 13 residues. The V end was cut by 0 bases, the J end by 1 base, with 4 bases between. Germline lookup yields CDR1 SGHDT and CDR2 YYEEEE. CDR3 sequence reads: CASSLGLQETQYF. In DNA form, the CDR3 reads TGTGCCAGCAGCTTGGGGCTCCAAGAGACCCAGTACTTC.

CDR3 loop: CASSYEGMTEAFF. The CDR3, as DNA: TGTGCCAGCAGTTACGAGGGCATGACTGAAGCTTTCTTT. This chain links TRBV6-5 with TRBJ1-1, with unresolved D. The V end was cut by 2 bases, the J end by 5 bases, with 9 bases between. This CDR3 region has 13 residues. Germline-derived CDR1 and CDR2 are MNHEY and SVGAGI.

V and J are TRBV19 and TRBJ1-2; a weak D match, TRBD1 (5 bases). V dropped 3 bases and J dropped 4 bases, with 12 bases sitting between them. CDR3 size: 14 residues. The germline V gene has CDR1 LNHDA and CDR2 SQIVND (reference sequence). The CDR3 loop reads CASSIGQGSYGYTF. CDR3 DNA sequence: TGTGCCAGTAGTATTGGGCAGGGCTCCTATGGCTACACCTTC.

This clone was seen only a few times. V and J are TRBV7-3 and TRBJ2-3; 8 bases align to TRBD2. Unmatched junction bases numbered 5, after V lost 1 base and J lost 2 bases. The germline CDR1 and CDR2 sequences are SGHTA and FQGTGA. This CDR3 contains 16 residues. For the CDR3, the DNA is TGTGCCAGCAGCTTAAGCGGGGGGCAACTCACAGATACGCAGTATTTT. Encoded protein: CASSLSGGQLTDTQYF. Based on the CDR3 plus reference TRBV7-3 and TRBJ2-3, the full variable domain is GAGVSQTPSNKVTEKGKYVELRCDPISGHTALYWYRQSLGQGPEFLIYFQGTGAADDSGLPNDRFFAVRPEGSVSTLKIQRTERGDSAVYLCASSLSGGQLTDTQYFGPGTRLTVL.

J is TRBJ2-1 and V is TRBV5-1; weak D call: TRBD1 (6 bases). This CDR3 spans 13 amino acids. V lost 1 base and J lost 5, with 7 bases in between. The germline CDR1 and CDR2 sequences are SGHRS and YFSETQ. CDR3 loop: CASSLSGDNEQFF. DNA of the CDR3: TGCGCCAGCAGCTTGTCAGGGGACAATGAGCAGTTCTTC.

The chain links TRBV5-1 to TRBJ1-5, with D maybe TRBD1 (6 bases). Trimming removed 1 base from V and 5 bases from J, with 10 bases in between. Germline loops: CDR1 SGHRS, CDR2 YFSETQ. The CDR3 has 14 residues. In DNA form, the CDR3 reads TGCGCCAGCAGCTTGACGGGGGGGCATCAGCCCCAGCATTTT. It is translated as CASSLTGGHQPQHF.

The chain is built from TRBV5-1 and TRBJ2-5; 9 positions agree with TRBD2. This CDR3 spans 14 amino acids. Germline V gives CDR1 SGHRS, CDR2 YFSETQ. Trimming removed 7 bases from V and 5 bases from J; junction bases left unmatched: 9. CDR3 region: CASAIAGAGETQYF. DNA for the CDR3: TGCGCCAGCGCTATAGCGGGGGCGGGGGAGACCCAGTACTTC.

This clone was found once. Germline is not matched at one junction end, which may reflect a read error. The CDR3 loop is CASSYRTGIEGYPF. The CDR3 nucleotides are TGTGCCAGCAGTTACAGGACAGGGATCGAAGGCTACCCCTTC. V gene TRBV6-5 combines with J gene TRBJ1-2; 8 bases agree with TRBD1. The germline CDR1 and CDR2 sequences are MNHEY and SVGAGI. The CDR3 extends over 14 amino acids.

This clone was recorded a few times. V and J are TRBV6-5 and TRBJ2-6; D unresolved. This CDR3 region has 14 residues. Per the germline V gene, CDR1 is MNHEY and CDR2 is SVGAGI. V dropped 5 bases and J dropped 0 bases, with 5 bases sitting between them. CDR3 DNA: TGTGCCAGCAGTCAGATCTCTGGGGCCAACGTCCTGACTTTC. As protein: CASSQISGANVLTF.

CDR3 loop: CASTETGGSSPLHF. CDR3 coding DNA: TGTGCCAGCACCGAGACAGGGGGAAGTTCACCCCTCCACTTT. The J gene is TRBJ1-6, the V gene TRBV6-5; 9 bases fit TRBD1. The CDR3 length is 14 residues. Germline V lookup: CDR1 MNHEY, CDR2 SVGAGI. V lost 7 bases and J lost 9; bases outside the gene matches: 7.

This clone has just one count. The gene calls are TRBV18 and TRBJ2-5; no definite D call. Germline V gives CDR1 KGHSH, CDR2 LQKENI. This CDR3 has 15 amino acids. V shed 1 base and J shed 5 bases, with 14 bases lying between them. CDR3 amino acids: CASSPRVVEVETQYF. The CDR3 DNA sequence: TGTGCCAGCTCACCACGGGTCGTCGAGGTGGAGACCCAGTACTTC. The full variable domain, with the rest looked up from reference TRBV18 and TRBJ2-5, is NAGVMQNPRHLVRRRGQEARLRCSPMKGHSHVYWYRQLPEEGLKFMVYLQKENIIDESGMPKERFSAEFPKEGPSILRIQQVVRGDSAAYFCASSPRVVEVETQYFGPGTRLLVL.

This clone appeared a single time. V gene TRBV11-2 combines with J gene TRBJ2-7; tentative D call: TRBD1 (6 bases). The length of the CDR3 is 15 residues. V shed 6 bases and J shed 6 bases, with 21 bases lying between them. CDR1 and CDR2 from the germline V gene are SGHAT and FQNNGV. CDR3 protein: CASRTWDTQTPEQYF. The CDR3 DNA follows: TGTGCCAGCAGAACCTGGGACACTCAGACCCCCGAGCAGTACTTC.

This clone was seen a few times. The chain carries TRBV6-1 and TRBJ1-1; D possibly corresponds to TRBD1 (6 bases). The CDR3 spans 16 residues. The ends were cut back, 6 bases at V and 6 bases at J, with 23 bases in the middle. Looked up from germline, CDR1 is MNHNS and CDR2 is SASEGT. The chain's CDR3 is CASRESGGAISAEAFF. The CDR3 DNA follows: TGTGCCAGCAGAGAAAGTGGGGGGGCGATAAGCGCTGAAGCTTTCTTT.

V usage is TRBV5-1 and J usage is TRBJ2-5, with TRBD2 matching over 10 bases. There are 15 residues in the CDR3. Germline V gene data show CDR1 as SGHRS and CDR2 as YFSETQ. V trimming: 2 bases; J trimming: 3 bases; junction bases outside the gene matches: 4. The CDR3 region has the DNA TGCGCCAGCAGCTTTAGCGGGGGGTCAAAAGAGACCCAGTACTTC. It yields the protein CASSFSGGSKETQYF. Full variable domain (rest looked up from reference TRBV5-1 and TRBJ2-5): KAGVTQTPRYLIKTRGQQVTLSCSPISGHRSVSWYQQTPGQGLQFLFEYFSETQRNKGNFPGRFSGRQFSNSRSEMNVSTLELGDSALYLCASSFSGGSKETQYFGPGTRLLVL.

J is TRBJ2-7 and V is TRBV2; D ambiguous. V lost 8 bases and J 3 bases, leaving 14 bases between the germline ends. The CDR3 has 13 amino acids. CDR1 is SNHLY and CDR2 is FYNNEI in the germline V gene. As DNA, the CDR3 is TGTGCCAGCGGTAAATACGGCGGCTACGAGCAGTACTTC. Its translation: CASGKYGGYEQYF.

This chain joins TRBV27 and TRBJ1-1; 10 nucleotides match TRBD1. V shed 8 bases and J 1 base; nucleotides not matched to a gene: 7. The CDR3 is 15 amino acids. Per germline, CDR1 MNHEY and CDR2 SMNVEV (reference sequence). The CDR3 protein is CASAWGQGRNTEAFF. CDR3 nucleotides: TGTGCCAGCGCTTGGGGACAGGGGAGGAACACTGAAGCTTTCTTT.

The J gene is TRBJ2-1, the V gene TRBV7-6; 11 nucleotides match TRBD2. Germline V lookup: CDR1 SGHVS, CDR2 FNYEAQ. The CDR3 sequence is 18 residues long. V lost 7 bases to trimming and J lost 2 bases; unmatched junction nucleotides: 13. CDR3 coding DNA: TGTGCCAGCACCCCCTCGTCGCTAGCGGGGGGCCCCTACAATGAGCAGTTCTTC. It is translated as CASTPSSLAGGPYNEQFF. The variable domain in full, with the rest retrieved from reference TRBV7-6 and TRBJ2-1, is GAGVSQSPRYKVTKRGQDVALRCDPISGHVSLYWYRQALGQGPEFLTYFNYEAQQDKSGLPNDRFSAERPEGSISTLTIQRTEQRDSAMYRCASTPSSLAGGPYNEQFFGPGTRLTVL.

The rearrangement uses TRBV19 and TRBJ2-7; no clear D. V was pared by 0 bases and J by 3 bases, with 3 bases between. Germline V gene data show CDR1 as LNHDA and CDR2 as SQIVND (reference sequence). This CDR3 has 12 amino acids. The CDR3 nucleotides are TGTGCCAGTAGTATAGACGGCTACGAGCAGTACTTC. This translates into CASSIDGYEQYF.

As regards this clone: Germline and junction disagree at one end, which may indicate a read error. The rearrangement links TRBV19 to TRBJ2-2, with D possibly being TRBD1 (6 bases). CDR3 length: 14 residues. In germline, CDR1 is LNHDA, CDR2 SQIVND (reference sequence). The CDR3 sequence is CASSTVRGTGELFF. DNA for the CDR3: TGTGCCAGCAGTACAGTCAGGGGTACCGGGGAGCTGTTTTTT.